This T cell receptor (beta chain) was sequenced for a study of T-cell reconstitution after alpha-beta-depleted transplantation in children. Study-level findings and limits: In patients about two months after transplant, alpha-beta T cells reportedly arose from several hundred expanded graft clones.

The CDR3 is 17 residues long. J was trimmed by 3 bases and V by 4 bases; bases with no gene match: 11. Germline lookup yields CDR1 DFQATT and CDR2 SNEGSKA (reference sequence). Preparation of the TCRbeta library involved a method that used unique molecular identifiers. TCRdb reanalysed the PCR reads using MiXCR and keeps one entry per CDR3 protein. The table shows fewer than 750,000 distinct CDR3 sequences, with approximately 30% occurring only once. There are a few counts of this clonotype. The antigen is unknown. The sequence was obtained from a boy in the first two years of life with Wiskott-Aldrich syndrome, due to receive a stem cell transplant. Here the sequenced sample was PBMCs, taken before TCRalphabeta/CD19-depleted stem cell transplant. The chain combines TRBV20-1 with TRBJ1-6, with TRBD1 matching over 8 bases. Written as DNA, the CDR3 is TGCAGTGCTACAAATACCAGGGGGCACGTCTATAATTCACCCCTCCACTTT. This sequence encodes CSATNTRGHVYNSPLHF.